The T cell receptor beta chain under discussion was sequenced for a study of cytomegalovirus exposure and HLA in healthy donors. The germline V gene encodes CDR1 SGDLS and CDR2 YYNGEE. The CDR3 runs 16 residues. Trimming took 3 bases from V and 7 from J, leaving 19 bases between them. Clones were read by immunoSEQ multiplex PCR, and TCRdb kept only the in-frame ones, dropping some. The repertoire holds approximately 210,000 clones, with roughly 82% as singletons. This chain links TRBV9 with TRBJ2-2, with D perhaps TRBD2 (6 bases). The TCR sequence derives from a woman aged 18-30 years in good health and CMV-seronegative. Material: PBMCs. CDR3 region: CASSGNVMGGRGELFF. In DNA form, the CDR3 reads TGTGCCAGCAGCGGAAATGTTATGGGGGGACGCGGGGAGCTGTTTTTT.